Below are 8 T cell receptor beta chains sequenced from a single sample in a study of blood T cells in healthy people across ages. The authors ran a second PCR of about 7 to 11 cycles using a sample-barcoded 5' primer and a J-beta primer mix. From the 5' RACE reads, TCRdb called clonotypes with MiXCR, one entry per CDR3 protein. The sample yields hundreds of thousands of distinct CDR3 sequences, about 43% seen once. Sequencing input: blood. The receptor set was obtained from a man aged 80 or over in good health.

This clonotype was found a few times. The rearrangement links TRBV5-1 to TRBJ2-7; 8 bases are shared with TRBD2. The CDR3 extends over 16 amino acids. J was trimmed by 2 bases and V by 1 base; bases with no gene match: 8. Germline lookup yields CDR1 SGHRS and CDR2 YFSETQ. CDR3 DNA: TGCGCCAGCAGCTTGCAGACGGGAGGGCCCCCCTACGAGCAGTACTTC. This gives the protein CASSLQTGGPPYEQYF.

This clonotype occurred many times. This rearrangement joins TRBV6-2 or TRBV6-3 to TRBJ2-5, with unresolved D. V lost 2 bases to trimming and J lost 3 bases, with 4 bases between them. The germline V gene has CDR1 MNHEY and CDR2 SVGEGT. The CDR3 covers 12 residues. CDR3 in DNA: TGTGCCAGCAGTTACGCCAAAGAGACCCAGTACTTC. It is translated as CASSYAKETQYF.

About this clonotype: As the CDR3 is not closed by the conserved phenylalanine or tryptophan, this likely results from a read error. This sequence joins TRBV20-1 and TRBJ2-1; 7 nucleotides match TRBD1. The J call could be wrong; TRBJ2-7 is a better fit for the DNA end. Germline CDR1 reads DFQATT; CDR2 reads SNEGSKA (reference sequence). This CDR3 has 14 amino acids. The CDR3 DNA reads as TGCAGTGCTTTAACGGAGACAGGGACGTACGAGCAGTACCTC. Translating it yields CSALTETGTYEQYL.

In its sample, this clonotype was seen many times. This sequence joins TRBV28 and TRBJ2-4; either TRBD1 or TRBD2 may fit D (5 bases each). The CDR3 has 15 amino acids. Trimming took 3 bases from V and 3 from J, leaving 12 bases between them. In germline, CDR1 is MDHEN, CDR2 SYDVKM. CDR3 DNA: TGTGCCAGCAGTTTCTGGGGGAAAGGCAAAAACATTCAGTACTTC. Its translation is CASSFWGKGKNIQYF.

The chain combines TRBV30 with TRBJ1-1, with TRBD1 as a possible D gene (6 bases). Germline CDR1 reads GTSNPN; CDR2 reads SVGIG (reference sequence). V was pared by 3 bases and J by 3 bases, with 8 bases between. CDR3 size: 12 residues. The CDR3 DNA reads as TGTGCCTGGAGCCCAGGGGACACTGAAGCTTTCTTT. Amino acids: CAWSPGDTEAFF. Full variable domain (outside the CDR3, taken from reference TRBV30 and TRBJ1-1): SQTIHQWPATLVQPVGSPLSLECTVEGTSNPNLYWYRQAAGRGLQLLFYSVGIGQISSEVPQNLSASRPQDRQFILSSKKLLLSDSGFYLCAWSPGDTEAFFGQGTRLTVV.

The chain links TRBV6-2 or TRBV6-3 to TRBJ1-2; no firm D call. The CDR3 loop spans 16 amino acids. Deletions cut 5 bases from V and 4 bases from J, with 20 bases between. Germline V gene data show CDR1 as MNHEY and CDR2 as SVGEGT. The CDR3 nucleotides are TGTGCCAGCAGTCAATATAAGTCGAGTGGCGGCTATGGCTACACCTTC. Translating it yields CASSQYKSSGGYGYTF.

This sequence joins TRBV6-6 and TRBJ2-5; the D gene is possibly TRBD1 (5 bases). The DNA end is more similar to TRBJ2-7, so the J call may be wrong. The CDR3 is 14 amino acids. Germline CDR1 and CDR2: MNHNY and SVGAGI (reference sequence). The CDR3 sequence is CASSYHPGSYEQYF. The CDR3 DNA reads TGTGCCAGCAGTTATCATCCAGGGTCCTACGAGCAGTACTTC.

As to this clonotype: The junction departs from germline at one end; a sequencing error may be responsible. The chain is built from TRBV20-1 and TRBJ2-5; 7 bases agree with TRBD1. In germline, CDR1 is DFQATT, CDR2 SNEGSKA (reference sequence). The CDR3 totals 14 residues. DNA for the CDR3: TGCGGTGCTACTAGGGACAGCTACCAAGAGACCCAGTACTTC. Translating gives CGATRDSYQETQYF.